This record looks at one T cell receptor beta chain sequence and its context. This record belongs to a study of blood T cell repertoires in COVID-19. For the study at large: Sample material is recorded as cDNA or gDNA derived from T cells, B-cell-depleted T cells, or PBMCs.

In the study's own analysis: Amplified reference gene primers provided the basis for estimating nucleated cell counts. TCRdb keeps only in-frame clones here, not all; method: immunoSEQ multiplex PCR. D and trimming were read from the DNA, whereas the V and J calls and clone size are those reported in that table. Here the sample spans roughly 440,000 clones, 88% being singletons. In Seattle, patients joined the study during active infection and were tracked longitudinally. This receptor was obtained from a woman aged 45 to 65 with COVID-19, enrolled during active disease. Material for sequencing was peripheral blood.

The CDR3 DNA sequence: TGTGCCACCCGGGAAAGTAGCGGGGGCGAGCAGTACTTC. Its translation is CATRESSGGEQYF. The chain couples TRBV6-6 to TRBJ2-7; 9 bases line up with TRBD2. The CDR3 length is 13 residues. Germline-derived CDR1 and CDR2 are MNHNY and SVGAGI (reference sequence). The J segment lost 6 bases and the V segment lost 10 bases, leaving 10 bases of the junction unmatched.